This T cell receptor (beta chain) was sequenced in a study of molecular identifiers for immune sequencing clone quantification. Trimming stripped 6 bases from V and 5 bases from J, with 19 bases between. The CDR3 length is 15 residues. Germline V CDR1 and CDR2: MDHEN, SYDVKM. This clonotype was detected only a few times. The antigen is undetermined. Listed TCR primers, together with previously described methods, were used for the bulk TCR libraries. Each CDR3 protein is one row after TCRdb ran MiXCR on the PCR reads. The sample consists of 97,000 or so distinct CDR3 sequences, around 30% of them appearing once. Study-level findings and limits: Highly expanded clone sizes could be underestimated through barcode sharing by identical TCR molecules.

The rearrangement links TRBV28 to TRBJ2-5; D tentatively reads TRBD1 or TRBD2 (5 bases each). The specimen sequenced was naive CD8+ T cells from blood, with Jurkat cell RNA spiked in. Subset reported: FACS-sorted CD8+CD4-CCR7+CD45RA+ naive T cells. The TCR was taken from a human donor in good health. Some libraries in this study had Jurkat cell RNA spiked in. The CDR3 is CASRQGAGVVETQYF. In nucleotides, the CDR3 is TGTGCCAGCAGGCAAGGGGCCGGGGTGGTGGAGACCCAGTACTTC.